The clone carrying this TCR beta chain was seen at least ten times. The target antigen is unknown. This sample is drawn from a study of T-cell reconstitution after alpha-beta-depleted transplantation in children. General study findings and limits: A year post-transplant, T-cell counts and diversity derived mostly from newly produced T cells.

Construction of the TCRbeta library involved unique molecular identifiers. TCRdb fed the PCR reads into MiXCR, producing one record per CDR3 protein. This repertoire shows 780,000 or so distinct CDR3 sequences, 15% to 20% found once; its top ten account for about 4.6%. Germline V gives CDR1 SGHRS, CDR2 YFSETQ. V gave up 0 bases and J gave up 3 bases, with 6 bases separating them. The CDR3 is made up of 13 amino acids. This specimen consisted of PBMCs, mostly from graft donor cells, obtained 360 days after TCRalphabeta/CD19-depleted stem cell transplant. V is TRBV5-1 and J is TRBJ1-2, with a weak D call TRBD1 (5 bases). This receptor was obtained from a male patient aged 10 to 17 who had a stem cell transplant for acute lymphoblastic leukemia, so the T cells may come from the graft donor. CDR3 in amino acids: CASSLVRDYGYTF. DNA for the CDR3: TGCGCCAGCAGCTTGGTCAGGGACTATGGCTACACCTTC.